One sample yielded the 16 T cell receptor beta chains listed below, sequenced in a study of cytomegalovirus exposure and HLA in healthy donors. PCR used 60 Vbeta primers and 13 Jbeta primers. Clones were sequenced by immunoSEQ multiplex PCR, and TCRdb holds only the in-frame ones, with some missing. The data contain 200,000 to 250,000 clones, around 80% of them seen just once; the ten biggest clones take up under 0.6%. The sequenced sample consisted of PBMCs. These receptors were obtained from a boy between 5 and 17 years old in good health and CMV-seronegative.

The gene calls are TRBV28 and TRBJ2-1, with D possibly being TRBD1 (6 bases). CDR1 is MDHEN, CDR2 SYDVKM, per germline. The CDR3 spans 13 residues. Trimming removed 3 bases from V and 7 bases from J, with 10 bases in between. The CDR3, as DNA: TGTGCCAGCAGTTTCGCAGGGGTAAATGAGCAGTTCTTC. The encoded protein is CASSFAGVNEQFF.

This sequence joins TRBV9 and TRBJ2-3; 7 bases fit TRBD2. Germline CDR1 and CDR2: SGDLS and YYNGEE. The CDR3 covers 16 residues. The V segment lost 0 bases and the J segment 4 bases; nucleotides outside the gene matches: 8. The CDR3 coding sequence is TGTGCCAGCAGCGTAGCTACGGGGGGAACCGCAGATACGCAGTATTTT. Protein: CASSVATGGTADTQYF.

The chain uses TRBV25-1 and TRBJ2-5; D unresolved. Trimming removed 3 bases from V and 4 bases from J, with 15 bases in between. Germline V gene lookup returns CDR1 MGHDK and CDR2 SYGVNS. The CDR3 consists of 15 residues. The CDR3 is CASSDQQAYLETQYF. DNA for the CDR3: TGTGCCAGCAGTGATCAGCAGGCCTACCTAGAGACCCAGTACTTC. Together with reference TRBV25-1 and TRBJ2-5, the CDR3 gives the full variable domain: EADIYQTPRYLVIGTGKKITLECSQTMGHDKMYWYQQDPGMELHLIHYSYGVNSTEKGDLSSESTVSRIRTEHFPLTLESARPSHTSQYLCASSDQQAYLETQYFGPGTRLLVL.

The chain links TRBV14 to TRBJ1-4, with D possibly being TRBD1 (6 bases). CDR1 is SGHDN, CDR2 FVKESK, per germline. The CDR3 consists of 15 residues. V lost 4 bases and J 0 bases, leaving 9 bases between the germline ends. This chain's CDR3 is CASSRRTATNEKLFF. As DNA, the CDR3 is TGTGCCAGCAGCCGCCGGACAGCAACTAATGAAAAACTGTTTTTT.

The chain carries TRBV19 and TRBJ1-6, with D perhaps matching TRBD1 (6 bases). V was clipped by 5 bases and J by 10 bases, with 18 bases between them. The V gene's germline CDR1 is LNHDA and CDR2 SQIVND (reference sequence). There are 15 residues in the CDR3. The CDR3 reads CASSSQGKGGSPLHF. The CDR3 DNA follows: TGTGCCAGTAGTTCCCAGGGGAAAGGTGGATCACCCCTCCACTTT.

This clone came up a few times. The chain uses TRBV2 and TRBJ2-7, with TRBD2 identical over 11 bases. Germline V gene lookup returns CDR1 SNHLY and CDR2 FYNNEI. V dropped 6 bases and J dropped 0; count of bases not matched to a gene: 4. This CDR3 is built from 15 residues. CDR3 in DNA: TGTGCCAGCAGAGCCGGACTAGCGGGCTCCTACGAGCAGTACTTC. Protein: CASRAGLAGSYEQYF.

This chain connects TRBV10-3 to TRBJ1-1, with TRBD1 matching over 7 bases. J was trimmed by 0 bases and V by 6 bases; bases with no gene match: 4. The CDR3 spans 14 residues. Germline loops: CDR1 ENHRY, CDR2 SYGVKD. The CDR3 loop is CAIRAGQVNTEAFF. CDR3 nucleotide sequence: TGTGCCATCAGAGCTGGACAGGTGAACACTGAAGCTTTCTTT.

This chain links TRBV19 with TRBJ1-2; 7 bases align to TRBD1. The CDR3 runs 17 residues. The germline CDR1 and CDR2 sequences are LNHDA and SQIVND (reference sequence). The V gene end was trimmed by 3 bases and the J gene end by 0 bases; junction bases not matched to a gene: 10. CDR3 loop: CASSMEGGAGANYGYTF. CDR3 coding DNA: TGTGCCAGTAGTATGGAAGGGGGCGCAGGAGCTAACTATGGCTACACCTTC.

The rearrangement joins TRBV11-2 to TRBJ1-2, with 7 bases fitting TRBD1. Germline V lookup: CDR1 SGHAT, CDR2 FQNNGV. The ends lost 1 base at V and 4 bases at J; junction bases unmatched: 6. The CDR3 has 15 residues. This chain's CDR3 is CASSLGQGGLYGYTF. The DNA for the CDR3 is TGTGCCAGCAGCTTAGGACAGGGCGGTCTCTATGGCTACACCTTC. Full variable domain (rest looked up from reference TRBV11-2 and TRBJ1-2): EAGVAQSPRYKIIEKRQSVAFWCNPISGHATLYWYQQILGQGPKLLIQFQNNGVVDDSQLPKDRFSAERLKGVDSTLKIQPAKLEDSAVYLCASSLGQGGLYGYTFGSGTRLTVV.

The chain couples TRBV10-2 to TRBJ1-1, with 7 bases identical to TRBD1. The CDR3 contains 13 residues. The ends lost 6 bases at V and 5 bases at J; junction bases unmatched: 6. The germline V gene encodes CDR1 WSHSY and CDR2 SAAADI. The CDR3, as DNA: TGCGCCAGCAGCTCAGGGGGGACGACTGAAGCTTTCTTT. Its protein is CASSSGGTTEAFF.

Points on this clone: A read error may produce the germline difference seen at one junction end. The chain combines TRBV7-7 with TRBJ2-5, with TRBD1 identical over 7 bases. This CDR3 comprises 15 residues. Germline loops: CDR1 SSHAT, CDR2 FNYEAQ (reference sequence). DNA for the CDR3: TGTGCTAGCAGCTCCAGACAGGGAGCCTCAGAGACCCAGTACTTC. Its protein is CASSSRQGASETQYF.

This clone was seen only a few times. V is TRBV19 and J is TRBJ1-1; D gene unclear. V shed 2 bases and J shed 5 bases, with 3 bases lying between them. This CDR3 spans 11 amino acids. Germline V gene sequence: CDR1 LNHDA, CDR2 SQIVND (reference sequence). The DNA of the CDR3 is TGTGCCAGTAGTATACTGACTGAAGCTTTCTTT. This gives the protein CASSILTEAFF.

The V gene is TRBV7-8, the J gene TRBJ2-5, with D maybe TRBD1 (5 bases). CDR3 length: 12 residues. Germline CDR1 and CDR2: SGHVS and FQNEAQ. V lost 6 bases and J 5 bases, leaving 10 bases between the germline ends. The CDR3 DNA reads as TGTGCCAGCAGTACAGGCGGTGAGACCCAGTACTTC. Its translation: CASSTGGETQYF.

This sequence joins TRBV10-1 and TRBJ2-1, with D possibly matching TRBD2 (6 bases). From germline, CDR1 is WNHNN and CDR2 SYGVQD (reference sequence). Deletions cut 6 bases from V and 0 bases from J, with 18 bases between. The CDR3 has 17 residues. The CDR3 sequence: CASRDELAQSSYNEQFF. Here the CDR3 DNA reads TGCGCCAGCAGGGACGAACTAGCCCAAAGCTCCTACAATGAGCAGTTCTTC.

The chain employs TRBV6-5 and TRBJ2-7, with 10 bases lining up with TRBD1. The junction had 2 bases not matched to a gene; V was cut back by 4 bases and J by 5 bases. The CDR3 spans 13 residues. The germline V gene encodes CDR1 MNHEY and CDR2 SVGAGI. This chain's CDR3 is CASSWDRGHEQYF. CDR3 nucleotide sequence: TGTGCCAGCAGTTGGGACAGGGGCCACGAGCAGTACTTC.

The chain couples TRBV6-5 to TRBJ1-5; D might be TRBD1 (5 bases). Germline V CDR1 and CDR2: MNHEY, SVGAGI. The CDR3 is 15 residues long. The V gene lost 5 bases and the J gene lost 4 bases, with 15 bases spanning the gap. In DNA, the CDR3 is TGTGCCAGCAGTAGAGACAGAATCCGTAATCAGCCCCAGCATTTT. Protein sequence: CASSRDRIRNQPQHF.